The clone carrying this TCR beta chain was counted at least ten times. Its antigen is currently unknown. This entry belongs to a study of T-cell memory formation after mild COVID-19. Background on the study: Largely, TCR clusters stayed within a single donor. Whole-study findings and limits: Most CD4+ clones that shrank were in CM and EM, while CD8+ ones turned up in EMRA. A balance of CD4 and CD8 characterized clones contracting day 15 to 85, whereas later expanders leaned CD4+.

After 5'RACE with constant-segment primers, TCR alpha and TCR beta cDNA libraries carrying sample barcodes and UMIs were obtained. TCRdb recomputed calls from the 5' RACE reads with MiXCR, one row per CDR3 protein. The top ten hold over 20% of the sample, which has just under 50,000 distinct CDR3 sequences, about 12% seen once. This TCR derives from a man aged 18 to 30 who had mild COVID-19 (a few samples of this study predate the infection). Cell type and time point are not known. Material: PBMCs or a T cell subset sorted from them (not recorded which).

The CDR3: CASSLPGGHEQFF. CDR3 sequence (DNA): TGCGCCAGCAGCTTGCCAGGGGGCCATGAGCAGTTCTTC. This chain uses TRBV5-1 with TRBJ2-1; TRBD1 matches 8 bases. With 1 base clipped from V and 8 bases from J, the junction kept 2 bases outside the gene matches. The CDR3 is 13 residues long. CDR1 is SGHRS, CDR2 YFSETQ, per germline.